This TCR beta chain was documented in a study of glioma-infiltrating T cells. The wider study: Presurgical dexamethasone in glioma patients lasted six or fewer days. About a million peripheral T cells were targeted at about 4- to 10-fold coverage.

The iRepertoire nested amplicon-rescue multiplex PCR amplified TCR alpha and beta CDR3s from RNA. TCRdb independently ran MiXCR on the multiplex PCR reads; one entry per CDR3 protein. The table lists about 400,000 distinct CDR3 sequences, 41% of them singletons. This clonotype was seen many times. Its target is unknown. General study points: CDR3 overlap between tissue and blood was very small.

The CDR3 loop spans 15 amino acids. V dropped 3 bases and J dropped 0 bases, with 9 bases sitting between them. Germline V CDR1 and CDR2: LGHNA, YSLEER. The TCR originated in a human donor with low-grade glioma or glioblastoma, undergoing nonglioma brain surgery, or in good health (not recorded which). The V gene is TRBV4-3, the J gene TRBJ1-3; the D gene is possibly TRBD1 (5 bases). The sample comprised glioma tissue, nonneoplastic brain tissue, or PBMCs (not recorded which). CDR3 region: CASSHLQGSGNTIYF. The CDR3 DNA sequence: TGCGCCAGCAGCCATCTTCAGGGCTCTGGAAACACCATATATTTT.